These 26 T cell receptor beta chains were all obtained from the same sample, sequenced in a study of cytomegalovirus exposure and HLA in healthy donors. It was with 60 Vbeta and 13 Jbeta primers that the PCR ran. Generated by immunoSEQ multiplex PCR, the TCRdb table keeps only in-frame clones and is missing some. The sample has roughly 100,000 clones, around 73% seen once. The sample consisted of PBMCs. The receptors shown here come from a woman in her forties in good health and CMV-seronegative.

This clone was detected only once. This rearrangement joins TRBV6-6 to TRBJ1-6; a possible D gene is TRBD1 (5 bases). The CDR3 totals 16 residues. From germline, CDR1 is MNHNY and CDR2 SVGAGI (reference sequence). V shed 6 bases and J shed 0 bases, with 12 bases lying between them. Here the CDR3 DNA reads TGTGCCAGCAGCTCGGACACTTCCTCCTATAATTCACCCCTCCACTTT. It yields the protein CASSSDTSSYNSPLHF.

This chain connects TRBV2 to TRBJ2-5; D perhaps matches TRBD2 (6 bases). V lost 6 bases, J lost 2 bases, and 10 bases lay in between. This CDR3 spans 13 amino acids. From germline, CDR1 is SNHLY and CDR2 FYNNEI. The CDR3 reads CASSREMQETQYF. The CDR3 DNA reads as TGTGCCAGCAGCCGGGAGATGCAAGAGACCCAGTACTTC.

The V gene is TRBV14, the J gene TRBJ1-1; a possible D gene is TRBD1 (6 bases). CDR1 is SGHDN, CDR2 FVKESK, per germline. V lost 4 bases to trimming and J lost 9 bases, with 15 bases between them. CDR3 length equals 13 residues. This chain's CDR3 is CASSLNRASKAFF. DNA of the CDR3: TGTGCCAGCAGCCTCAACAGGGCGTCGAAAGCTTTCTTT.

This sequence joins TRBV30 and TRBJ2-5; 12 positions match TRBD2. The J call may be wrong; the DNA end is better matched by TRBJ2-7. CDR1 is GTSNPN, CDR2 SVGIG, per germline (reference sequence). This CDR3 comprises 15 residues. CDR3 sequence reads: CAWSAGTSGLYEQYF. Written as DNA, the CDR3 is TGTGCCTGGAGTGCCGGGACTAGCGGGTTGTACGAGCAGTACTTC.

The chain employs TRBV5-4 and TRBJ2-6; TRBD2 agrees at 7 bases. Germline V gives CDR1 SGHNT, CDR2 YYREEE (reference sequence). Trimming at V came to 4 bases and at J to 2 bases, leaving 9 bases not matched to a gene. This CDR3 is built from 17 residues. As DNA, the CDR3 is TGTGCCAGCAGCCCTGGAGGGGCGGGGGCTGGGGCCAACGTCCTGACTTTC. It specifies CASSPGGAGAGANVLTF.

The rearrangement uses TRBV7-3 and TRBJ2-1, with 13 positions matching TRBD2. There are 16 residues in the CDR3. Trimming removed 2 bases from V and 5 bases from J; junction bases left unmatched: 3. Germline V gene lookup returns CDR1 SGHTA and CDR2 FQGTGA. The DNA for the CDR3 is TGTGCCAGCAGCTTAGTGGGGACTAGCGGGAACAATGAGCAGTTCTTC. Translation: CASSLVGTSGNNEQFF.

The chain has TRBV5-1 and TRBJ2-1; 12 positions match TRBD2. The CDR3 runs to 15 residues. Germline V gene sequence: CDR1 SGHRS, CDR2 YFSETQ. V shed 6 bases and J 9 bases; nucleotides not matched to a gene: 10. CDR3 coding DNA: TGCGCCAGCAACCAAAGACTAGCGGGAGAAGGTGAGCAGTTCTTC. Its protein is CASNQRLAGEGEQFF.

This clone was observed a handful of times. The chain uses TRBV28 and TRBJ2-5; 8 bases map to TRBD1. Trimming took 6 bases from V and 1 from J; bases not matched to a gene: 13. Germline V gives CDR1 MDHEN, CDR2 SYDVKM. This CDR3 is built from 17 residues. CDR3 sequence (DNA): TGTGCCAGCAGCCCCCTCGGGCCAGGGGGCATCCAAGAGACCCAGTACTTC. Its translation is CASSPLGPGGIQETQYF. Looking up the rest from reference TRBV28 and TRBJ2-5 gives the full variable domain: DVKVTQSSRYLVKRTGEKVFLECVQDMDHENMFWYRQDPGLGLRLIYFSYDVKMKEKGDIPEGYSVSREKKERFSLILESASTNQTSMYLCASSPLGPGGIQETQYFGPGTRLLVL.

This clone came up a few times. V usage is TRBV9 and J usage is TRBJ2-3; D is possibly TRBD2 (6 bases). The CDR3 is 13 residues long. Germline V gene data show CDR1 as SGDLS and CDR2 as YYNGEE. Trimming stripped 4 bases from V and 2 bases from J, with 8 bases between. CDR3 coding DNA: TGTGCCAGCAGCCGGGACTCCACAGATACGCAGTATTTT. Its translation: CASSRDSTDTQYF.

Here the CDR3 reads CASSIFPDTPSYEQYF. In DNA, the CDR3 is TGTGCCAGTAGTATTTTTCCGGACACTCCCTCCTACGAGCAGTACTTC. The genes are TRBV19 and TRBJ2-7; D might be TRBD1 (5 bases). Germline loops: CDR1 LNHDA, CDR2 SQIVND (reference sequence). V gave up 3 bases and J gave up 0 bases, with 15 bases separating them. The CDR3 loop spans 16 amino acids.

The gene calls are TRBV9 and TRBJ2-3; 9 bases are shared with TRBD2. This CDR3 region has 16 residues. Trimming removed 0 bases from V and 2 bases from J; junction bases left unmatched: 4. The germline V gene encodes CDR1 SGDLS and CDR2 YYNGEE. CDR3 amino acids: CASSVGAGGVTDTQYF. The CDR3 DNA reads TGTGCCAGCAGCGTAGGAGCGGGAGGCGTCACAGATACGCAGTATTTT.

The chain carries TRBV5-1 and TRBJ1-2, with 9 positions matching TRBD1. V shed 3 bases and J 2 bases; nucleotides not matched to a gene: 5. Germline CDR1 is SGHRS and CDR2 is YFSETQ. The CDR3 is 15 residues long. DNA for the CDR3: TGCGCCAGCAGCTCTGGGACAGGGACGAACTATGGCTACACCTTC. Amino acid sequence: CASSSGTGTNYGYTF.

V and J are TRBV19 and TRBJ2-2, with a weak D call TRBD2 (6 bases). Germline V gives CDR1 LNHDA, CDR2 SQIVND (reference sequence). With 3 bases removed from V and 2 bases from J, the gap between germline ends came to 16 bases. The length of the CDR3 is 17 residues. For the CDR3, the DNA is TGTGCCAGTAGTATCCCCGCGGGGTTGGGAAACACCGGGGAGCTGTTTTTT. This sequence encodes CASSIPAGLGNTGELFF. Filled out from reference TRBV19 and TRBJ2-2, the complete variable domain reads DGGITQSPKYLFRKEGQNVTLSCEQNLNHDAMYWYRQDPGQGLRLIYYSQIVNDFQKGDIAEGYSVSREKKESFPLTVTSAQKNPTAFYLCASSIPAGLGNTGELFFGEGSRLTVL.

The CDR3: CSATVRLAGGEQFF. DNA for the CDR3: TGCAGCGCCACCGTCCGGCTAGCGGGCGGTGAGCAGTTCTTC. The chain is built from TRBV29-1 and TRBJ2-1, with 8 bases identical to TRBD2. This CDR3 comprises 14 residues. V lost 7 bases, J lost 9 bases, and 14 bases stayed unmatched. CDR1 and CDR2 (germline): SQVTM, ANQGSEA.

The CDR3 spells CASSQVATQYF. CDR3 nucleotide sequence: TGTGCCAGCAGCCAAGTGGCGACCCAGTACTTC. V usage is TRBV14 and J usage is TRBJ2-5; D is ambiguous. The CDR3 length is 11 residues. Deletions cut 1 base from V and 7 bases from J, with 4 bases between. Germline-derived CDR1 and CDR2 are SGHDN and FVKESK.

This sequence joins TRBV5-4 and TRBJ2-3, with D maybe TRBD2 (6 bases). The germline V gene encodes CDR1 SGHNT and CDR2 YYREEE (reference sequence). This CDR3 has 14 residues. With 4 bases removed from V and 2 bases from J, the gap between germline ends came to 11 bases. CDR3 sequence (DNA): TGTGCCAGCAGCGGGGGACTCTTCACAGATACGCAGTATTTT. Translating gives CASSGGLFTDTQYF.

The chain joins TRBV7-8 to TRBJ2-5, with D maybe TRBD1 (5 bases). This CDR3 region has 13 residues. Germline V lookup: CDR1 SGHVS, CDR2 FQNEAQ. The V end lost 4 bases, the J end lost 7 bases, and 13 bases lay between the germline ends. The CDR3 bases are TGTGCCAGCAGCTCATCAGGGATCGGGACCCAGTACTTC. The encoded protein is CASSSSGIGTQYF.

The genes are TRBV15 and TRBJ2-7; 7 bases line up with TRBD2. The CDR3 consists of 14 residues. Per germline, CDR1 LNHNV and CDR2 YYDKDF (reference sequence). V lost 1 base and J lost 4; bases outside the gene matches: 4. The DNA for the CDR3 is TGTGCCACCAGCAGAGGCGGGAGCGGGTACGAGCAGTACTTC. Its translation: CATSRGGSGYEQYF. Complete variable domain (other parts from reference TRBV15 and TRBJ2-7): DAMVIQNPRYQVTQFGKPVTLSCSQTLNHNVMYWYQQKSSQAPKLLFHYYDKDFNNEADTPDNFQSRRPNTSFCFLDIRSPGLGDTAMYLCATSRGGSGYEQYFGPGTRLTVT.

The V and J genes are TRBV10-3 and TRBJ2-3, with no clear D. V lost 4 bases and J lost 4, with 3 bases in between. Germline V gives CDR1 ENHRY, CDR2 SYGVKD. The CDR3 totals 11 residues. CDR3 protein: CAISGADTQYF. In DNA, the CDR3 is TGTGCCATCAGTGGAGCAGATACGCAGTATTTT.

The chain carries TRBV5-6 and TRBJ1-2; TRBD1 agrees at 8 bases. CDR3 length equals 17 residues. Germline loops: CDR1 SGHDT, CDR2 YYEEEE. J lost 0 bases, V lost 3 bases, and 10 bases had no gene match. The CDR3 bases are TGTGCCAGCAGCTCCGCGCTGACGGGACAGGCTAACTATGGCTACACCTTC. Its translation is CASSSALTGQANYGYTF.

This chain links TRBV19 with TRBJ2-3, with a weak D call TRBD2 (6 bases). This CDR3 spans 16 amino acids. CDR1 is LNHDA, CDR2 SQIVND, per germline (reference sequence). Between the trimmed V and J ends, which lost 3 bases and 4 bases, there was a span of 17 bases. The CDR3 protein is CASSIRNPGGADTQYF. CDR3 nucleotide sequence: TGTGCCAGTAGTATCAGGAATCCCGGAGGGGCAGATACGCAGTATTTT.

The chain couples TRBV19 to TRBJ2-1, with D tentatively TRBD2 (5 bases). Per the germline V gene, CDR1 is LNHDA and CDR2 is SQIVND (reference sequence). Between the trimmed V and J ends, which lost 2 bases and 2 bases, there was a span of 16 bases. The CDR3 runs to 17 residues. CDR3 in amino acids: CASSISVWETPYNEQFF. The CDR3 DNA is TGTGCCAGTAGTATAAGTGTTTGGGAGACCCCCTACAATGAGCAGTTCTTC.

The gene calls are TRBV7-8 and TRBJ1-2, with no clear D. Trimming took off 3 bases at V and 6 bases at J, with 11 bases between the two ends. Germline V gives CDR1 SGHVS, CDR2 FQNEAQ. The CDR3 consists of 13 residues. The DNA of the CDR3 is TGTGCCAGCAGCTTCCTCGGCGGGGATGGCTACACCTTC. Its protein product is CASSFLGGDGYTF.

The chain couples TRBV12-5 to TRBJ1-2; weak D call: TRBD1 (5 bases). This CDR3 contains 12 residues. The V end lost 6 bases, the J end lost 8 bases, and 13 bases lay between the germline ends. Germline V gene data show CDR1 as LGHNT and CDR2 as FRNRAP. The CDR3 protein is CASGPRGKGYTF. In DNA, the CDR3 is TGTGCTAGTGGCCCAAGGGGTAAAGGCTACACCTTC.

This chain connects TRBV6-1 to TRBJ1-2; possible D gene TRBD1, 6 bases. Trimming pared 5 bases from V and 2 bases from J, leaving 9 bases between. Germline V gene data show CDR1 as MNHNS and CDR2 as SASEGT. This CDR3 is 13 amino acids long. CDR3: CASSKQGNYGYTF. The CDR3 bases are TGTGCCAGCAGTAAACAGGGAAACTATGGCTACACCTTC.

The chain uses TRBV19 and TRBJ2-7; 14 bases match TRBD2. V was clipped by 2 bases and J by 4 bases; unmatched bases: 7. Per germline, CDR1 LNHDA and CDR2 SQIVND (reference sequence). The CDR3 length is 17 residues. CDR3 nucleotide sequence: TGTGCCAGTAGTATAAGGGGACTAGCGGGAGCCCAATACGAGCAGTACTTC. Its protein is CASSIRGLAGAQYEQYF.